Listed below are T cell receptor beta chains from one sample, sequenced in a study of T cells in Graves' hyperthyroidism and ophthalmopathy. TCRdb processed the multiplex PCR reads anew with MiXCR; each CDR3 protein has one entry. The sample includes around 60,000 distinct CDR3 sequences, roughly 52% of them seen just once. Material for sequencing was blood. The origin of the receptors is a woman aged 25 to 45 with Graves' ophthalmopathy. Each CDR3 is given with its conserved first and last residue. The D gene is left open where the match is weak. The size field is filled for only some rows; it gives once, few, many or a size class.

J gene,D gene,V gene,clone size,CDR3 protein,CDR3 DNA
TRBJ1-5,.,TRBV12-3/TRBV12-4,many,CASSLTQSNQPQHF,TGTGCCAGCAGTTTGACCCAGTCCAATCAGCCCCAGCATTTT
TRBJ2-7,.,TRBV6-5,.,CARGEDQSQYF,TGTGCCCGCGGTGAAGATCAGTCCCAGTACTTC
TRBJ1-4,.,TRBV15,many,CATSRLFGGGEKLFF,TGTGCCACCAGCAGACTTTTTGGGGGAGGGGAAAAACTGTTTTTT
TRBJ2-1,.,TRBV25-1,.,CASSEFPQGASGNEQFF,TGTGCCAGCAGTGAATTCCCGCAGGGGGCTAGCGGCAATGAGCAGTTCTTC
TRBJ1-5,TRBD1,TRBV19,.,CASTGQGDGQPQHF,TGTGCCAGTACGGGACAGGGAGACGGTCAGCCCCAGCATTTT
TRBJ1-4,.,TRBV2,.,CASAPGRGNEKLFF,TGTGCCAGCGCACCCGGGAGGGGGAATGAAAAACTGTTTTTT
TRBJ2-5,.,TRBV7-9,many,CASSFGAEETQYF,TGTGCCAGCAGCTTCGGGGCCGAGGAGACCCAGTACTTC
TRBJ1-5,TRBD1,TRBV19,.,CASSNFGTGRNQPQHF,TGTGCCAGTAGTAATTTCGGGACAGGACGCAATCAGCCCCAGCATTTT
TRBJ1-5,.,TRBV19,.,CASSMGGVETQHF,TGTGCCAGTAGTATGGGAGGGGTAGAGACCCAGCATTTT
TRBJ2-1,TRBD2,TRBV20-1,.,CSPGGYNEQFF,TGCAGCCCCGGGGGGTACAATGAGCAGTTCTTC
TRBJ1-2,TRBD1,TRBV20-1,.,CSASPGTGFGGPTF,TGCAGTGCGAGTCCCGGGACAGGGTTCGGTGGCCCCACCTTC
TRBJ2-2,TRBD1,TRBV12-3/TRBV12-4,many,CASSSSGGEGELFF,TGTGCCAGCAGTTCCTCAGGGGGCGAAGGGGAGCTGTTTTTT
TRBJ1-2,.,TRBV10-3,.,CAISESLAGNTF,TGTGCCATCAGTGAGTCCTTAGCGGGAAACACCTTC
TRBJ2-1,TRBD2,TRBV7-2,.,CASSLTSGVMYEQFF,TGTGCCAGCAGCTTAACTAGCGGGGTGATGTATGAGCAGTTCTTC
TRBJ2-7,TRBD1,TRBV5-1,many,CASSSTGGVYEQYF,TGCGCCAGCAGCTCGACAGGGGGGGTCTACGAGCAGTACTTC
TRBJ2-2,TRBD1,TRBV6-4,.,CASSPSPGQGAMFF,TGTGCCAGCAGTCCAAGTCCGGGACAGGGGGCGATGTTTTTT
TRBJ2-3,.,TRBV7-8,many,CASSVRPRQEIADTQYF,TGTGCCAGCAGCGTTAGGCCGAGACAAGAAATTGCAGATACGCAGTATTTT
TRBJ1-3,.,TRBV5-1,.,CASSLDGRAFFGQGTIYF,.
TRBJ1-2,TRBD1,TRBV27,many,CASSYGVQGARGYTF,TGTGCCAGCAGCTACGGCGTACAGGGGGCTCGGGGCTACACCTTC
TRBJ1-1,.,TRBV18,.,CASITHAAPGVFF,TGTGCCAGCATCACCCACGCGGCCCCGGGAGTTTTCTTT
TRBJ2-1,TRBD1,TRBV2,.,CASSGDRAYNEQFF,TGTGCCAGCAGTGGGGACAGGGCCTACAATGAGCAGTTCTTC
TRBJ2-2,.,TRBV5-1,many,CASSGGPSASNTGELFF,TGCGCCAGCAGCGGGGGGCCTAGCGCTTCGAACACCGGGGAGCTGTTTTTT
TRBJ2-2,TRBD2,TRBV5-6,many,CASSLGLAENTGELFF,TGTGCCAGCAGCCTGGGACTAGCGGAGAACACCGGGGAGCTGTTTTTT
TRBJ2-7,.,TRBV3-1,few,CASRPSGAYEQYF,TGTGCCAGCAGGCCCTCGGGTGCCTACGAGCAGTACTTC
TRBJ1-2,TRBD1,TRBV29-1,many,CSVEGYSRQGAFSNYGYTF,TGCAGCGTTGAAGGCTACTCAAGACAGGGAGCTTTCTCTAACTATGGCTACACCTTC
TRBJ1-4,.,TRBV4-2,many,CASSQQDSSLSEKLFF,TGTGCCAGCAGCCAACAGGACAGCAGTTTATCTGAAAAACTGTTTTTT
TRBJ2-5,.,TRBV20-1,.,CSARDLERETQYF,TGCAGTGCTAGAGATCTGGAGCGGGAGACCCAGTACTTC
TRBJ1-4,.,TRBV25-1,.,CASSAGGLGEKLFF,TGTGCCAGCAGTGCCGGAGGACTGGGCGAAAAACTGTTTTTT